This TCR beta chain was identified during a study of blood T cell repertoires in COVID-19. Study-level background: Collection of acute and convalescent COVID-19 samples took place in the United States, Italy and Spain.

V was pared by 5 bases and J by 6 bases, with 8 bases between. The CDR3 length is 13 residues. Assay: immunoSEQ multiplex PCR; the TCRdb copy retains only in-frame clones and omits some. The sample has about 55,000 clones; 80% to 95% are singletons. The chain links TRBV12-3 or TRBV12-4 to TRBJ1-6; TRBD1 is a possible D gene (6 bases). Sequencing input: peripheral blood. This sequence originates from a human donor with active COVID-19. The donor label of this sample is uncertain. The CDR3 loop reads CASSLQGNSPLHF. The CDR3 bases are TGTGCCAGCAGTCTACAGGGTAATTCACCCCTCCACTTT.